This is a list of T cell receptor beta chains from one sample in a study of OX40 agonist ivuxolimab in advanced cancers. TCRdb's table, derived via immunoSEQ multiplex PCR, lists solely in-frame clones and lacks some. The data show 59,000 or so clones, with around 87% seen just once and approximately 0.41% held by the top ten. The starting material was CD4+ or CD8+ T cells sorted from blood, obtained in a trial of the OX40 agonist ivuxolimab. The receptors derive from an adult with an advanced solid tumor such as melanoma, head and neck, liver or kidney cancer. The CDR3 runs from the conserved cysteine through the conserved F or W.

v_call	j_call	cdr3_aa
TRBV27	TRBJ1-1	CASSLLVDTEAFF
TRBV6-1	TRBJ2-3	CASSERRLAGTTDTQYF
TRBV15	TRBJ2-2	CATSALVANTGELFF
TRBV29-1	TRBJ2-1	CSVVTGGSYNEQFF
TRBV5-6	TRBJ2-6	CASSFRGFSGANVLTF
TRBV7-3	TRBJ2-3	CASSRRSVTDTQYF
TRBV28	TRBJ2-7	CASSLIGSGHTYEQYF
TRBV7-2	TRBJ2-1	CASSLPREGYEQFF
TRBV7-2	TRBJ2-7	CASSESYEQYF
TRBV2	TRBJ1-4	CASSPRTGNEKLFF
TRBV6-5	TRBJ1-1	CASSYSGRTEAFF
TRBV7-9	TRBJ2-7	CASSFGTGPIYEQYF
TRBV7-2	TRBJ2-7	CASSLVGGDLYEQYF
TRBV19	TRBJ2-1	CASTTDHAGYNEQFF
TRBV5-5	TRBJ1-2	CASRPSENYGYTF
TRBV9	TRBJ1-1	CASSVGGTAIGEAFF
TRBV19	TRBJ1-6	CASSMTRDRYNSPLHF
TRBV30	TRBJ1-2	CALGRGNYGYTF
TRBV2	TRBJ2-1	CASSARVGYYNEQFF
TRBV25-1	TRBJ1-1	CASSEWGGRMNTEAFF
TRBV5-1	TRBJ2-6	CASSFLSTRVSGANVLTF
TRBV5-1	TRBJ2-5	CASSSGQPGEETQYF
TRBV19	TRBJ1-2	CASSPGTANNYGYTF
TRBV19	TRBJ2-7	CASSTGRTEEQYF
TRBV6-5	TRBJ2-1	CASSPRPGGNEQFF
TRBV7-6	TRBJ1-4	CASSLGQQRGRNEKLFF
TRBV2	TRBJ1-2	CASSPDRRYGYTF
TRBV6-6	TRBJ2-1	CASTSGRGFYNEQFF
TRBV18	TRBJ2-2	CASSTGTGAATGELFF
TRBV6-1	TRBJ1-1	CASSGGNSNTEAFF
TRBV18	TRBJ1-1	CASSPQGDPNTEAFF
TRBV28	TRBJ2-6	CASRETGTGANVLTF
TRBV19	TRBJ1-5	CASSIIDGRGRAQPQHF
TRBV18	TRBJ1-5	CASSPPNSNQPQHF
TRBV29-1	.	CSVSPSFGYEQYF
TRBV27	TRBJ2-7	CASSPRRGGESYEQYF
TRBV30	TRBJ2-1	CAWRRWEVQYNEQFF
TRBV21-1	TRBJ2-7	CASSKDFAGGAYEQYF
TRBV18	TRBJ2-7	CASSPVPGLKMGEQYF
TRBV19	TRBJ2-4	CASSLGGAGNIQYF